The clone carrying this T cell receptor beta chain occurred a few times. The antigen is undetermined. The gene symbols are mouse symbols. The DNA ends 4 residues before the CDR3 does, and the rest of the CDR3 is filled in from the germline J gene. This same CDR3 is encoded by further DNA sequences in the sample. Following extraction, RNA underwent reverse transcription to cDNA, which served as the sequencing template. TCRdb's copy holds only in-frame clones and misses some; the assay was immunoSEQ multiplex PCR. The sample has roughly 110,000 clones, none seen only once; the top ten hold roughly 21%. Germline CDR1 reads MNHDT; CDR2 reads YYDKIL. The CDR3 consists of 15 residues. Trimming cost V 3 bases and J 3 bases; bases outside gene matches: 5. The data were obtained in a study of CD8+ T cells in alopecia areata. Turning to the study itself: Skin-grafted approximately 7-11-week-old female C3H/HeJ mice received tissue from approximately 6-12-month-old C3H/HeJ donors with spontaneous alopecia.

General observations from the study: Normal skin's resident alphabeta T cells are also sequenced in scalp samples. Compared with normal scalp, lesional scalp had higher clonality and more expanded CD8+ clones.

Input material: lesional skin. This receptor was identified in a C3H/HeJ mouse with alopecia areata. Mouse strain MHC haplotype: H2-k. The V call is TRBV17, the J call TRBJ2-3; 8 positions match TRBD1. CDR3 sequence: CASSSQGAGAETLYF. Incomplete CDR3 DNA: TGTGCTAGCAGTAGCCAGGGGGCTGGAGCAGAA.